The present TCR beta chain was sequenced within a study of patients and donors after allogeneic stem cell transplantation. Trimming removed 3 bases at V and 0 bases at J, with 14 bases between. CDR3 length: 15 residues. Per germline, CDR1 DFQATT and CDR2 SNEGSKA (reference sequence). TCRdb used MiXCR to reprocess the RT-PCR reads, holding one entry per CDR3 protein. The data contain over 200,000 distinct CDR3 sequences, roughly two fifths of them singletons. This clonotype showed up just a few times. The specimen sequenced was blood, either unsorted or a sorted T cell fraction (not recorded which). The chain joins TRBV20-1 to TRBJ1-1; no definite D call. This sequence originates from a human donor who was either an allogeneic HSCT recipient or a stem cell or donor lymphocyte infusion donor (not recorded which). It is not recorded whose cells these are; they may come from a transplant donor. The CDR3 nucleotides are TGCAGTGCTAGCCCCATGACGGGAATGAACACTGAAGCTTTCTTT. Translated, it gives CSASPMTGMNTEAFF.